This record covers a single T cell receptor beta chain. Its cognate antigen is unknown. Germline loops: CDR1 MRHNA, CDR2 SNTAGT. The CDR3 has 13 amino acids. Trimming shortened V by 5 bases and J by 3 bases, and 9 bases separated the two germline ends. The sample is drawn from a study of human T cells and chemical hapten exposure. Study overall: There were per-sample TCR yield variations, arising mainly from small pooled library volume differences.

General study points: The study found expanded TCRs formed significantly more large CDR3 similarity clusters than controls.

MiXCR, applied by TCRdb to the RACE reads, yields one record per CDR3 protein. The profile shows around 99,000 distinct CDR3 sequences, roughly 12% of them singletons. Time point given: patch test 1, 2 weeks after DPC sensitization. Treatment here: therapeutic diphenylcyclopropenone sensitization with weekly scalp DPC. The receptor comes from a woman aged 40 to 50 with alopecia areata. Some clones in this sample may be carry-over from other donors' samples. V is TRBV6-4 and J is TRBJ2-3; possible D gene TRBD1, 6 bases. The input for sequencing was whole blood, taken in connection with sensitization to the hapten diphenylcyclopropenone (DPC). The CDR3 here is CASSFTGTDTQYF. The CDR3 DNA reads as TGTGCCAGCAGTTTTACAGGGACAGATACGCAGTATTTT.